One sample yielded the 31 T cell receptor beta chains listed below, sequenced in a study of blood T cell repertoires in COVID-19. Profiled with immunoSEQ multiplex PCR; TCRdb holds only in-frame clones, not every one. Here the sample spans 140,000 to 150,000 clones, more than 70% being singletons. What was sequenced was peripheral blood. These receptors were collected from a man between 60 and 75 years old with active or convalescent COVID-19.

The chain employs TRBV2 and TRBJ1-1; maybe TRBD1 (5 bases). Deletions cut 7 bases from V and 1 base from J, with 16 bases between. The germline CDR1 and CDR2 sequences are SNHLY and FYNNEI. The CDR3 is 15 amino acids. CDR3 nucleotide sequence: TGTGCCAGCACCCAATCCCGGGGGGGGAACACTGAAGCTTTCTTT. It specifies CASTQSRGGNTEAFF.

V gene TRBV29-1 combines with J gene TRBJ2-1; 12 bases agree with TRBD2. There are 14 residues in the CDR3. Germline V gives CDR1 SQVTM, CDR2 ANQGSEA. Losses at the gene ends were 4 bases for V and 6 bases for J; bases not matched to a gene: 4. The CDR3: CSVGLAGGPNEQFF. In DNA, the CDR3 is TGCAGCGTTGGCCTAGCGGGAGGGCCCAATGAGCAGTTCTTC.

The chain is built from TRBV14 and TRBJ1-1; D not resolved. The CDR3 is 15 amino acids. Looked up from germline, CDR1 is SGHDN and CDR2 is FVKESK. Deletions cut 0 bases from V and 5 bases from J, with 13 bases between. CDR3 in amino acids: CASSQDGGRSTEAFF. As DNA, the CDR3 is TGTGCCAGCAGCCAAGACGGTGGCAGGTCTACTGAAGCTTTCTTT.

This clone has a single count. The V gene is TRBV19, the J gene TRBJ1-2; 7 bases are shared with TRBD1. The V segment lost 4 bases and the J segment 5 bases; nucleotides outside the gene matches: 10. The CDR3 covers 15 residues. Germline-derived CDR1 and CDR2 are LNHDA and SQIVND (reference sequence). This chain's CDR3 is CASSTPGQHSYGYTF. The CDR3 DNA reads as TGTGCCAGTAGTACTCCGGGACAGCACTCTTATGGCTACACCTTC.

The V and J genes are TRBV4-1 and TRBJ1-5; no definite D call. This CDR3 is 16 amino acids long. V was trimmed by 0 bases and J by 3 bases, leaving 12 bases between them. Germline CDR1 MGHRA, CDR2 YSYEKL. DNA for the CDR3: TGCGCCAGCAGCCAAGATCCTACACTACCCAATCAGCCCCAGCATTTT. This encodes CASSQDPTLPNQPQHF.

This clone was counted between two and nine times. This chain connects TRBV10-1 to TRBJ2-7, with a possible D match to TRBD2 (6 bases). This CDR3 region has 14 residues. The germline V and J ends were trimmed by 4 bases and 6 bases, with 16 bases remaining between them. Germline V gene lookup returns CDR1 WNHNN and CDR2 SYGVQD (reference sequence). CDR3 amino acids: CASSGTGVGREQYF. Here the CDR3 DNA reads TGCGCCAGCAGTGGGACGGGAGTGGGGCGCGAGCAGTACTTC.

This chain links TRBV28 with TRBJ1-6; D possibly corresponds to TRBD1 (5 bases). With 8 bases removed from V and 4 bases from J, the gap between germline ends came to 18 bases. The CDR3 totals 16 residues. Germline-derived CDR1 and CDR2 are MDHEN and SYDVKM. The CDR3 DNA follows: TGTGCCAGCCGGGGGGGGGTACAGACTTATAATTCACCCCTCCACTTT. Its protein is CASRGGVQTYNSPLHF.

The rearrangement joins TRBV4-1 to TRBJ2-5; D may be TRBD2 (5 bases). The germline gives CDR1 MGHRA, CDR2 YSYEKL. Trimming pared 1 base from V and 5 bases from J, leaving 20 bases between. This CDR3 is 17 amino acids long. The DNA for the CDR3 is TGCGCCAGCAGCCAAGCCCCCTCGAGGGAGCTTGACGAGACCCAGTACTTC. This codes for CASSQAPSRELDETQYF.

The V and J genes are TRBV28 and TRBJ2-6; 8 bases line up with TRBD1. Trimming cost V 6 bases and J 0 bases; bases outside gene matches: 7. The germline V gene has CDR1 MDHEN and CDR2 SYDVKM. This CDR3 region has 17 residues. As DNA, the CDR3 is TGTGCCAGCAGAAAGACAGGGGCGAGCTCTGGGGCCAACGTCCTGACTTTC. This gives the protein CASRKTGASSGANVLTF.

The genes are TRBV7-3 and TRBJ1-1, with 8 positions matching TRBD1. Germline CDR1 reads SGHTA; CDR2 reads FQGTGA. The CDR3 spans 16 residues. With V trimmed by 0 bases and J by 5 bases, 8 bases remained unmatched. The DNA for the CDR3 is TGTGCCAGCAGCTTAACCCGGACAGGGAGGGGGACTGAAGCTTTCTTT. It yields the protein CASSLTRTGRGTEAFF.

This clone was observed a few times. CDR3 nucleotide sequence: TGTGCCAGCTCATTGAGGGCCGATTCACCCCTCCACTTT. Translating gives CASSLRADSPLHF. The V gene is TRBV14, the J gene TRBJ1-6; no clear D gene. Germline-derived CDR1 and CDR2 are SGHDN and FVKESK. Trimming took 8 bases from V and 8 from J, leaving 13 bases between them. This CDR3 has 13 amino acids.

V gene TRBV6-4 combines with J gene TRBJ1-5; 8 nucleotides line up with TRBD1. Losses at the gene ends were 2 bases for V and 1 base for J; bases not matched to a gene: 7. The length of the CDR3 is 17 residues. Germline V gene sequence: CDR1 MRHNA, CDR2 SNTAGT. For the CDR3, the DNA is TGTGCCAGCAGTGACACTGGACAGGGCAAAAGCAATCAGCCCCAGCATTTT. Its translation: CASSDTGQGKSNQPQHF.

V usage is TRBV6-5 and J usage is TRBJ1-2; perhaps TRBD1 as D (5 bases). CDR3 size: 14 residues. Germline V lookup: CDR1 MNHEY, CDR2 SVGAGI. With 0 bases removed from V and 1 base from J, the gap between germline ends came to 6 bases. The CDR3 reads CASSYSGGNYGYTF. CDR3 nucleotide sequence: TGTGCCAGCAGTTACTCGGGGGGTAACTATGGCTACACCTTC.

This sequence joins TRBV7-9 and TRBJ1-6; D is perhaps TRBD1 (5 bases). The germline V gene encodes CDR1 SEHNR and CDR2 FQNEAQ (reference sequence). The CDR3 runs 12 residues. V shed 5 bases and J shed 14 bases, with 13 bases lying between them. The CDR3 is CASSPIGGALHF. As DNA, the CDR3 is TGTGCCAGCAGCCCGATCGGGGGGGCCCTCCACTTT.

The CDR3 DNA reads as TGTGCCAGCTCACCGACAGGCCAGGGGGAAAAACTGTTTTTT. Protein: CASSPTGQGEKLFF. The chain joins TRBV18 to TRBJ1-4; possible D gene TRBD1, 6 bases. Between the trimmed V and J ends, which lost 3 bases and 8 bases, there was a span of 13 bases. In germline, CDR1 is KGHSH, CDR2 LQKENI. This CDR3 is 14 amino acids long.

The chain combines TRBV7-6 with TRBJ2-1; 14 bases line up with TRBD2. The J segment lost 0 bases and the V segment lost 2 bases, leaving 6 bases of the junction unmatched. Germline V gene data show CDR1 as SGHVS and CDR2 as FNYEAQ. The CDR3 covers 19 residues. The chain's CDR3 is CASSLWTSGGSSSYNEQFF. The CDR3 DNA is TGTGCCAGCAGCTTATGGACTAGCGGGGGGTCGAGCTCCTACAATGAGCAGTTCTTC. Full variable domain (remainder filled in from reference TRBV7-6 and TRBJ2-1): GAGVSQSPRYKVTKRGQDVALRCDPISGHVSLYWYRQALGQGPEFLTYFNYEAQQDKSGLPNDRFSAERPEGSISTLTIQRTEQRDSAMYRCASSLWTSGGSSSYNEQFFGPGTRLTVL.

This chain links TRBV27 with TRBJ1-5; 8 positions agree with TRBD1. The V and J ends lost 6 bases and 9 bases, in that order; junction bases with no gene match: 7. The CDR3 runs 13 residues. The germline V gene encodes CDR1 MNHEY and CDR2 SMNVEV (reference sequence). The DNA for the CDR3 is TGTGCCAGCAGCGGACAGGGCTGGGGGCCCCAGCATTTT. Its translation is CASSGQGWGPQHF.

This chain uses TRBV14 with TRBJ2-7, with D possibly matching TRBD1 (6 bases). Germline V lookup: CDR1 SGHDN, CDR2 FVKESK. The CDR3 spans 15 residues. V shed 0 bases and J shed 9 bases, with 18 bases lying between them. The DNA for the CDR3 is TGTGCCAGCAGCCAAGAACAGGGACCAGGGGTCGGGCAGTACTTC. It is translated as CASSQEQGPGVGQYF.

The chain couples TRBV5-6 to TRBJ2-7; 9 nucleotides align to TRBD1. Germline assignment: CDR1 SGHDT and CDR2 YYEEEE. After removal of 2 bases from V and 2 bases from J, the junction contained 5 bases not matched to a gene. The CDR3 totals 15 residues. As DNA, the CDR3 is TGTGCCAGCAGCTTACCCGGGGACAGGGCCTACGAGCAGTACTTC. This gives the protein CASSLPGDRAYEQYF.

The CDR3 DNA is TGCGCCAGCAGCCGAGGGACAGCACAGAACACTGAAGCTTTCTTT. Protein sequence: CASSRGTAQNTEAFF. The genes are TRBV5-1 and TRBJ1-1; 7 bases are a match to TRBD1. The CDR3 runs 15 residues. The J segment lost 1 base and the V segment lost 4 bases, leaving 7 bases of the junction unmatched. The V gene's germline CDR1 is SGHRS and CDR2 YFSETQ.

The rearrangement joins TRBV3-1 (or the pseudogene TRBV3-2) to TRBJ1-1, with a tentative D call TRBD1 (6 bases). V lost 0 bases and J 11 bases, leaving 13 bases between the germline ends. Germline loops: CDR1 LGHDT, CDR2 YNNKEL (reference sequence). The CDR3 is made up of 13 amino acids. The CDR3 DNA reads as TGTGCCAGCAGCCAAGATCTGGGGGGGGCGGCTTTCTTT. Translated, it gives CASSQDLGGAAFF.

The genes are TRBV18 and TRBJ2-1, with 7 bases identical to TRBD2. The V segment lost 3 bases and the J segment 8 bases; nucleotides outside the gene matches: 7. The CDR3 length is 14 residues. CDR1 is KGHSH and CDR2 is LQKENI in the germline V gene. CDR3 residues: CASSPLGGPDEQFF. The CDR3 DNA reads as TGTGCCAGCTCACCTTTGGGAGGGCCGGATGAGCAGTTCTTC.

The J gene is TRBJ1-1, the V gene TRBV28; TRBD1 matches 7 bases. CDR3 size: 14 residues. V was pared by 6 bases and J by 5 bases, with 9 bases of the junction left unmatched. In germline, CDR1 is MDHEN, CDR2 SYDVKM. The CDR3 coding sequence is TGTGCCAGCAGGCTACAGGGGAAATGGACTGAAGCTTTCTTT. This codes for CASRLQGKWTEAFF.

This clone was detected only once. The chain couples TRBV7-2 to TRBJ2-5, with 8 positions matching TRBD1. The J segment lost 0 bases and the V segment lost 5 bases, leaving 2 bases of the junction unmatched. The germline V gene encodes CDR1 SGHTA and CDR2 FQGNSA. The CDR3 has 14 residues. CDR3 nucleotides: TGTGCCAGCAGCCGGGACAGGAACCAAGAGACCCAGTACTTC. The encoded protein is CASSRDRNQETQYF. Looking up the rest from reference TRBV7-2 and TRBJ2-5 gives the full variable domain: GAGVSQSPSNKVTEKGKDVELRCDPISGHTALYWYRQSLGQGLEFLIYFQGNSAPDKSGLPSDRFSAERTGGSVSTLTIQRTQQEDSAVYLCASSRDRNQETQYFGPGTRLLVL.

The J gene is TRBJ2-5, the V gene TRBV5-1; weak D call: TRBD1 (6 bases). V was cut by 4 bases and J by 4 bases, with 8 bases left in between. CDR1 and CDR2 from the germline V gene are SGHRS and YFSETQ. The CDR3 consists of 12 residues. CDR3 protein: CASSPDRETQYF. DNA of the CDR3: TGCGCCAGCAGCCCGGACAGAGAGACCCAGTACTTC.

V is TRBV3-1 (or the pseudogene TRBV3-2) and J is TRBJ2-1; D is uncertain. CDR1 and CDR2 from the germline V gene are LGHDT and YNNKEL (reference sequence). The length of the CDR3 is 11 residues. V was clipped by 5 bases and J by 4 bases, with 3 bases between them. CDR3 region: CASSSYNEQFF. CDR3 DNA sequence: TGTGCCAGCAGCTCATACAATGAGCAGTTCTTC.

The J gene is TRBJ2-1, the V gene TRBV6-5, with TRBD2 matching 8 bases. The germline V gene has CDR1 MNHEY and CDR2 SVGAGI. This CDR3 spans 13 amino acids. Unmatched junction bases numbered 6, after V lost 6 bases and J lost 8 bases. This chain's CDR3 is CASSPGTSDEQFF. In DNA, the CDR3 is TGTGCCAGCAGCCCCGGGACTAGTGATGAGCAGTTCTTC.

The chain has TRBV18 and TRBJ2-1; D possibly corresponds to TRBD2 (6 bases). The CDR3 runs to 15 residues. The germline V gene encodes CDR1 KGHSH and CDR2 LQKENI. Trimming left V 3 bases short and J 5 bases short, with 14 bases between. The CDR3: CASSPSPGLNNEQFF. The DNA for the CDR3 is TGTGCCAGCTCACCGTCACCGGGACTCAACAATGAGCAGTTCTTC.

The chain has TRBV5-1 and TRBJ1-2, with TRBD1 identical over 8 bases. The ends lost 4 bases at V and 8 bases at J; junction bases unmatched: 7. The CDR3 covers 13 residues. Germline CDR1 reads SGHRS; CDR2 reads YFSETQ. CDR3: CASSIIQGGGYTF. In DNA, the CDR3 is TGCGCCAGCAGCATCATACAGGGGGGCGGCTACACCTTC. Variable domain in full (rest from reference TRBV5-1 and TRBJ1-2): KAGVTQTPRYLIKTRGQQVTLSCSPISGHRSVSWYQQTPGQGLQFLFEYFSETQRNKGNFPGRFSGRQFSNSRSEMNVSTLELGDSALYLCASSIIQGGGYTFGSGTRLTVV.

The chain has TRBV15 and TRBJ2-3, with 8 positions matching TRBD2. CDR3 length equals 16 residues. J gave up 8 bases and V 2 bases, and 12 bases lay outside the gene matches. The germline V gene encodes CDR1 LNHNV and CDR2 YYDKDF (reference sequence). CDR3 residues: CATSRRPGTSGSTQYF. CDR3 DNA sequence: TGTGCCACCAGCAGACGTCCCGGGACTAGTGGGAGTACGCAGTATTTT.

This clone came up once. In nucleotides, the CDR3 is TGTGCCAGCAGTGAAGCGGGAGCGGTCAAAAACATTCAGTACTTC. This encodes CASSEAGAVKNIQYF. The chain links TRBV25-1 to TRBJ2-4; 7 bases fit TRBD2. The J segment lost 3 bases and the V segment lost 2 bases, leaving 4 bases of the junction unmatched. There are 15 residues in the CDR3. CDR1 and CDR2 (germline): MGHDK, SYGVNS.